What follows describes a single T cell receptor beta chain. This clone's antigen is unknown. No qualities accompany the bases; no much larger clone lies one base away. Systemically healthy Caucasian individuals from Russia, around 39 in total and aged about 6 to 90 years, were included as donors. Ten milliliters of peripheral blood were drawn from each donor into EDTA-treated Vacutainer tubes. Ficoll-Paque density-gradient centrifugation was used to isolate PBMCs, with at least 7 million per sample. Trizol reagent was used to extract total RNA from the PBMCs, yielding at least 5 micrograms per sample. Naive CD45RAhigh/CD27high T cell percentages were measured by flow cytometry on a PBMC aliquot from every donor. The sample is drawn from a study of blood T cells in healthy people across ages (dated by TCRdb to about 2015). For context, the study as a whole: In model experiments, template switching captured about one uniquely barcoded TCR beta cDNA molecule for every two T cells. Using the same blood draw, the study looked at two additional independent replicas of 1 million unique cDNA reads for two donors, one aged 18 to 30 and the other aged 80 or older. Age-related changes in TCR beta repertoire diversity were measured in the study by deep sequencing normalized with unique cDNA molecular identifiers. Four age groups were formed from the donors: young (average approximately 15 years), middle-aged (approximately 39), aged (more than 55) and long-lived (82). To avoid experimental bias, donors of different ages were spread randomly across the sequencing lanes.

The library was obtained by 5' RACE. TCRdb records Illumina HiSeq 2500 as the sequencer. A second PCR of roughly 7 to 11 cycles was performed with a sample-barcoded 5' primer and a J-beta primer mix. A template-switch 5' adaptor carrying 12 random nucleotides introduced a unique molecular identifier onto each TCR beta cDNA molecule. Each sample yielded at least 2.5 million CDR3-containing paired-end reads. First-strand cDNA was synthesized from all RNA with the Mint cDNA synthesis kit, primed by a TRBC-specific oligonucleotide. Following uracil-DNA glycosylase treatment, a first 18-cycle PCR with universal primers M1SS and BC2_uni_R was performed on all cDNA. As for the original processing: Normalization of each sample was performed by random selection of 1 million high-quality reads, each carrying a distinct molecular identifier. Reads sharing molecular identifiers were discarded rather than binned into consensus sequences. MiTCR, with a Q25 quality threshold and the strictest error-elimination algorithm, was used for CDR3 identification, clonotype clustering and error correction. A nonparametric unseen species model with Euler transformation was used to estimate a lower bound on total TCR beta diversity. TCRdb ran its own pipeline on the public reads, namely fastp trimming at Q25 and MiXCR clone calling, and kept in-frame beta chains. Every entry covers one CDR3 protein and lists the most common genes and DNA from its rows. It is TCRdb's table, rather than the study itself, that gives the V and J calls and clone size. The sample table contains fewer than 700,000 distinct CDR3 sequences; only one count was recorded for 40% to 50% of them. The top ten constitute 25% to 30% of the sample.

Study-level results and caveats: As age increased, observed TCR beta diversity per million T cells dropped in a roughly linear way, and a significant reduction was already evident by age 40. Because profiling used bulk unsorted PBMCs, naive and antigen-experienced compartments could not be compared conclusively. The long-lived group showed more naive CD4+ T cells, fewer expanded clones and increased TCR diversity than the aged group, suggesting age selection. Estimates of total diversity based on one million sequenced T cells were considered lower bounds and underestimates. Because donor CMV infection status was unknown, age-related changes in expanded clonotypes were potentially confounded. There was a strong correlation between observed TCR beta diversity and the percentage of naive T cells measured by flow cytometry.

From cysteine to phenylalanine, the CDR3 is 18 amino acids long. Only the CDR3 DNA stays, 54 bases, in frame from base 1. The germline V gene (reference sequence) specifies LGHDT as CDR1 and YNNKEL as CDR2. V drops 3 bases and J drops 1 base, leaving 16 bases in between. This sequence originates from a man older than 75 in good health. The chain is assembled from TRBV3-1 and TRBJ2-6; the D match is possibly TRBD1 or TRBD2, with 6 bases aligned in each. Sequencing used blood. The CDR3 protein is CASSQPGRGGSGANVLTF. The sequence in DNA is TGTGCCAGCAGCCAGCCAGGCAGGGGAGGATCTGGGGCCAACGTCCTGACTTTC.